A selection of T cell receptor beta chains follows, all from one sample in a study of technical replicates of blood from a handful of donors. Libraries were prepared by immunoSEQ multiplex PCR; TCRdb keeps only in-frame clonotypes and omits some of them. Seen here are about 100,000 clones, around 96% observed once, and the top ten hold 0.3% to 0.35%. The sample was T cells isolated from PBMCs. The receptors come from a human donor in good health. Both conserved end residues are part of each CDR3.

V gene,J gene,CDR3 protein
TRBV28,TRBJ2-7,CASTLTGQAYYEQYF
TRBV27,TRBJ2-2,CASSLLAGGPRELFF
TRBV28,TRBJ1-2,CASSPFNYGYTF
TRBV5-1,TRBJ2-7,CASSLSRTGEEQYF
TRBV21-1,TRBJ2-3,CASSNWTSTDTQYF
TRBV9,TRBJ1-4,CASSGVLGGTEKLFF
TRBV27,TRBJ2-7,CASSFQSVGTRSYEQYF
TRBV6-1,TRBJ1-5,CASSQSPGNQPQHF
TRBV28,TRBJ1-1,CASSNRGFTEAFF
TRBV11-1,TRBJ1-1,CASSENRGKAFF
TRBV4-2,TRBJ2-1,CASSHEAGVYEQFF
TRBV5-1,TRBJ1-1,CASSPPGGVAEAFF
TRBV7-9,TRBJ1-5,CASSLESGGNQPQHF
TRBV29-1,TRBJ2-7,CSVEGGTSGRSFEQYF
TRBV7-9,TRBJ1-2,CASSLAGTDEFSYGYTF
TRBV7-9,TRBJ2-4,CASSSSGIFDIQYF
TRBV14,TRBJ2-1,CASSHLGRGDEQFF
TRBV11-3,TRBJ1-1,CASSRTYPLLNTEAFF
TRBV6-5,TRBJ2-2,CASSYQGTAGELFF
TRBV4-3,TRBJ1-3,CASSQSGQGNTIYF
TRBV4-1,TRBJ2-1,CASSLPGGSYNEQFF
TRBV6-5,TRBJ2-3,CASSSPTGGTDTQYF
TRBV7-9,TRBJ2-1,CASSFSKTYNEQFF
TRBV6-5,TRBJ1-2,CASSYRDYGYTF
TRBV5-8,TRBJ1-4,CASRRTGTNEKLFF
TRBV19,TRBJ2-5,CASSITRELETQYF
TRBV13,TRBJ1-5,CASSRGGSNQPQHF
TRBV28,TRBJ1-2,CASSSGTGETLYGYTF
TRBV5-1,TRBJ1-1,CASSLYGEWGTEAFF
TRBV11-2,TRBJ1-4,CASSLEAVSYEKLFF
TRBV6-5,TRBJ2-5,CASSYSIGRGETQYF
TRBV29-1,TRBJ2-5,CSVGRISGVETQYF
TRBV9,TRBJ2-5,CASSVASGIQETQYF
TRBV4-2,TRBJ2-1,CASSPGQGFSGNEQFF
TRBV15,TRBJ2-3,CATHERVTDTQYF
TRBV9,TRBJ2-2,CASSVVASGGGELFF
TRBV4-3,TRBJ1-4,CASSRALNEKLFF
TRBV7-6,TRBJ1-5,CASSLAGSNQPQHF
TRBV6-1,TRBJ1-2,CASSERQGARGYTF
TRBV7-8,TRBJ1-2,CASSWTGNYGYTF